A selection of T cell receptor beta chains follows, all from one sample in a study of shared clonotypes between healthy human individuals. Profiled with immunoSEQ multiplex PCR; TCRdb holds only in-frame clones, not every one. The sample includes over a million clones, approximately 70% of them seen just once. The sequenced sample consisted of memory CD4+ T cells sorted from blood. These receptors were obtained from a man aged 18-30 years in good health. Each CDR3 is given with its conserved first and last residue. A D gene is named only where the DNA matches it firmly. Clone size is stated in some rows and not others, as once, few, many or a class when expanded.

.,TRBV5-1,TRBJ2-3,.,CASSGGGTDTQYF,TGCGCCAGCAGCGGCGGGGGCACAGATACGCAGTATTTT
once,TRBV6-1,TRBJ1-1,.,CASHLGGAGTEAFF,TGTGCCAGTCACCTAGGGGGGGCAGGCACTGAAGCTTTCTTT
.,TRBV7-9,TRBJ1-6,.,CASSTRQSQGSPLHF,TGTGCCAGCAGCACACGACAGAGTCAGGGTTCACCCCTCCACTTT
few,TRBV30,TRBJ1-5,.,CAWSVSGSNQPQHF,TGTGCCTGGAGTGTATCGGGAAGCAATCAGCCCCAGCATTTT
.,TRBV7-9,TRBJ2-7,TRBD2,CASSLVAGHYEQYF,TGTGCCAGCAGCTTAGTAGCGGGCCACTACGAGCAGTACTTC
.,TRBV6-4,TRBJ2-7,.,CASSEGEFWSYEQYF,TGTGCCAGCAGTGAAGGGGAATTTTGGTCCTACGAGCAGTACTTC
few,TRBV6-1,TRBJ2-3,TRBD2,CASSEIAGGAADTQYF,TGTGCCAGCAGTGAAATAGCGGGGGGGGCCGCAGATACGCAGTATTTT
.,TRBV27,TRBJ2-1,TRBD2,CASSLKGLAGGRYEQFF,TGTGCCAGCAGTTTAAAGGGACTAGCGGGAGGTCGGTATGAGCAGTTCTTC
.,TRBV6-1,TRBJ1-5,TRBD1,CASTNRGQDQPQHF,TGTGCCAGCACTAACAGGGGGCAGGATCAGCCCCAGCATTTT
.,TRBV29-1,TRBJ1-2,.,CSVDPDLSNTF,TGCAGCGTTGACCCTGACCTCTCCAACACCTTC
.,TRBV10-3,TRBJ1-1,TRBD1,CAIRNRGMNTEAFF,TGTGCCATCAGAAACAGGGGGATGAACACTGAAGCTTTCTTT
once,TRBV6-5,TRBJ2-5,.,CASSKVGETQYF,TGTGCCAGCAGTAAGGTGGGAGAGACCCAGTACTTC
.,TRBV7-8,TRBJ2-1,.,CASSLDRHNEQFF,TGTGCCAGCAGCTTAGACCGGCACAATGAGCAGTTCTTC
.,TRBV30,TRBJ1-2,.,CAWSPGQSPSYGYTF,TGTGCCTGGAGTCCAGGACAGTCCCCTTCATATGGCTACACCTTC
once,TRBV5-1,TRBJ1-1,.,CASSSGTTATEAFF,TGCGCCAGCAGCAGCGGGACAACTGCCACTGAAGCTTTCTTT
.,TRBV7-2,TRBJ1-2,TRBD1,CASSATLDRGPNYGYTF,TGTGCCAGCAGCGCTACACTTGACAGGGGACCTAACTATGGCTACACCTTC
.,TRBV5-1,TRBJ2-5,.,CASSSGYGGQETQYF,TGCGCCAGCAGCTCCGGATATGGGGGACAAGAGACCCAGTACTTC
few,TRBV30,TRBJ1-6,.,CAWERGAYIPLHF,TGTGCCTGGGAAAGGGGAGCTTATATTCCCCTCCACTTT
.,TRBV5-4,TRBJ1-3,.,CASSSSTDIRNTIYF,TGTGCCAGCAGTTCTTCAACGGACATTCGAAACACCATATATTTT
.,TRBV11-3,TRBJ2-5,.,CASSLNTGLETQYF,TGTGCCAGCAGCTTAAATACAGGGTTAGAGACCCAGTACTTC
.,TRBV15,TRBJ2-3,TRBD2,CATSNGLAGLTDTQYF,TGTGCCACCAGCAACGGACTAGCGGGTCTCACAGATACGCAGTATTTT
.,TRBV28,TRBJ2-7,.,CASSPYREQYF,TGTGCCAGCAGTCCCTACCGCGAGCAGTACTTC
.,TRBV7-9,TRBJ1-3,.,CASTQIMGQGFVSGNTIYF,TGTGCCAGCACGCAGATAATGGGGCAGGGTTTTGTCTCTGGAAACACCATATATTTT
.,TRBV2,TRBJ1-6,TRBD1,CASRSQGVGSPLHF,TGTGCCAGCAGGTCGCAGGGGGTCGGTTCACCCCTCCACTTT
.,TRBV28,TRBJ2-7,.,CASSLGRNYEQYF,TGTGCCAGCAGTCTGGGGCGGAACTACGAGCAGTACTTC
.,TRBV15,TRBJ2-5,TRBD2,CATNRGLAGGQETQYF,TGTGCCACCAACCGGGGACTAGCGGGGGGTCAAGAGACCCAGTACTTC
.,TRBV9,TRBJ2-7,.,CASSAQGSNSYEQYF,TGTGCCAGCAGCGCACAGGGTTCTAATTCCTACGAGCAGTACTTC
.,TRBV2,TRBJ1-4,TRBD1,CASSPQTGRVEKLFF,TGTGCCAGCAGTCCTCAGACAGGGAGGGTAGAAAAACTGTTTTTT
once,TRBV4-1,TRBJ1-2,TRBD1,CASSHHFDRVYGYTF,TGCGCCAGCAGCCACCACTTTGACAGGGTGTATGGCTACACCTTC
few,TRBV19,TRBJ2-2,TRBD1,CASRTGLSTGELFF,TGTGCCAGTAGGACAGGGCTTTCCACCGGGGAGCTGTTTTTT
few,TRBV18,TRBJ1-1,.,CASSRTQNTEAFF,TGTGCCAGCTCCCGTACACAGAACACTGAAGCTTTCTTT
.,TRBV9,TRBJ1-3,TRBD1,CASSIGQGNTIYF,TGTGCCAGCAGCATCGGACAGGGGAACACCATATATTTT
.,TRBV5-1,TRBJ2-1,TRBD2,CASSPMTSGGEQFF,TGCGCCAGCAGCCCGATGACTAGCGGGGGGGAGCAGTTCTTC
.,TRBV7-9,TRBJ2-7,TRBD2,CASSLGTSGTLGYEQYF,TGTGCCAGCAGCTTAGGGACTAGCGGAACCCTCGGGTACGAGCAGTACTTC
few,TRBV10-3,TRBJ2-3,.,CAISDTDTQYF,TGTGCCATCAGTGACACAGATACGCAGTATTTT
.,TRBV28,TRBJ1-5,.,CASTPGGGGNQPQHF,TGTGCCAGCACCCCGGGAGGGGGGGGCAATCAGCCCCAGCATTTT
once,TRBV5-1,TRBJ1-2,.,CASSLQEAPPLYGYTF,TGCGCCAGCAGCCTACAAGAGGCCCCCCCCCTCTATGGCTACACCTTC
.,TRBV2,TRBJ2-3,.,CASSVIRADSTDTQYF,TGTGCCAGCAGTGTCATACGGGCAGATAGCACAGATACGCAGTATTTT
.,TRBV4-3,TRBJ2-3,.,CASSQDVGGIGANRANTQYF,TGCGCCAGCAGCCAAGACGTGGGGGGCATCGGGGCAAACCGGGCGAATACGCAGTATTTT
.,TRBV19,TRBJ2-1,.,CASSIESGTYNEQFF,TGTGCCAGTAGTATAGAGAGCGGAACCTACAATGAGCAGTTCTTC
few,TRBV6-1,TRBJ1-1,.,CASSEVPFMNTEAFF,TGTGCCAGCAGTGAAGTGCCGTTCATGAACACTGAAGCTTTCTTT
many,TRBV2,TRBJ2-6,TRBD1,CASNGGQLIFLAGANVLTF,TGTGCCAGCAATGGGGGACAGTTGATATTTTTGGCTGGGGCCAACGTCCTGACTTTC
.,TRBV28,TRBJ1-2,.,CASSFPRGGSYGYTF,TGTGCCAGCAGTTTTCCCCGGGGAGGTTCCTATGGCTACACCTTC
few,TRBV7-2,TRBJ1-5,.,CASSLYSGAQHF,TGTGCCAGCAGCCTCTATTCAGGGGCCCAGCATTTT
.,TRBV6-6,TRBJ2-5,.,CASSYVATETQYF,TGTGCCAGCAGTTACGTCGCGACAGAGACCCAGTACTTC
.,TRBV19,TRBJ1-1,.,CASSIVRGGTEAFF,TGTGCCAGTAGTATAGTTAGGGGAGGCACTGAAGCTTTCTTT
.,TRBV2,TRBJ2-1,TRBD2,CASRVGLAGGDEQFF,TGTGCCAGCAGGGTCGGACTAGCGGGAGGGGATGAGCAGTTCTTC
.,TRBV5-4,TRBJ2-1,TRBD1,CASSPRDRAVNEQFF,TGTGCCAGCAGCCCACGGGACAGAGCGGTCAATGAGCAGTTCTTC
.,TRBV5-1,TRBJ2-3,.,CASSYGSDTQYF,TGCGCCAGCAGCTACGGATCAGATACGCAGTATTTT
once,TRBV7-2,TRBJ2-1,.,CASSLAGVLNEQFF,TGTGCCAGCAGCTTAGCCGGAGTGTTAAATGAGCAGTTCTTC
.,TRBV28,TRBJ1-3,.,CASSLGGEGNTIYF,TGTGCCAGCAGTTTAGGGGGGGAAGGAAACACCATATATTTT
.,TRBV25-1,TRBJ2-3,.,CASSEITDTQYF,TGTGCCAGCAGTGAAATTACAGATACGCAGTATTTT
.,TRBV2,TRBJ1-2,TRBD1,CASRSRQGGGGYTF,TGTGCCAGCAGATCAAGACAGGGGGGAGGAGGCTACACCTTC
once,TRBV7-2,TRBJ2-5,.,CASSLRGGKETQYF,TGTGCCAGCAGCTTAAGGGGTGGGAAAGAGACCCAGTACTTC